These 3 T cell receptor beta chains were all obtained from the same sample, sequenced in a study of T cell changes during pregnancy in multiple sclerosis. Clones were sequenced by immunoSEQ multiplex PCR, and TCRdb holds only the in-frame ones, with some missing. The sample includes 55,000 to 85,000 clones, around nine tenths of them seen just once. This sample comprised peripheral blood, obtained in the third trimester of pregnancy. The receptors stem from a female donor with multiple sclerosis, enrolled in a pregnancy study.

The chain recombines TRBV10-3 with TRBJ1-4, with D perhaps TRBD1 (5 bases). This CDR3 has 14 amino acids. The V gene lost 6 bases and the J gene lost 6 bases, with 14 bases spanning the gap. Germline assignment: CDR1 ENHRY and CDR2 SYGVKD. This chain's CDR3 is CAIRGEGLHEKLFF. In DNA form, the CDR3 reads TGTGCCATCAGGGGGGAGGGTTTACATGAAAAACTGTTTTTT.

CDR3 sequence reads: CASSFATGDTDTQYF. The CDR3 DNA sequence: TGCGCCAGCAGCTTCGCGACAGGGGACACAGATACGCAGTATTTT. The chain is built from TRBV5-1 and TRBJ2-3; 8 bases agree with TRBD1. The CDR3 has 15 residues. J gave up 2 bases and V 2 bases, and 4 bases lay outside the gene matches. Looked up from germline, CDR1 is SGHRS and CDR2 is YFSETQ.

The rearrangement joins TRBV27 to TRBJ2-1; 11 positions agree with TRBD2. Per the germline V gene, CDR1 is MNHEY and CDR2 is SMNVEV (reference sequence). This CDR3 is 16 amino acids long. V lost 7 bases and J lost 4; bases outside the gene matches: 9. The CDR3 loop reads CASILLGTSGYNEQFF. In DNA, the CDR3 is TGTGCCAGCATCCTCCTAGGGACTAGCGGTTACAATGAGCAGTTCTTC.